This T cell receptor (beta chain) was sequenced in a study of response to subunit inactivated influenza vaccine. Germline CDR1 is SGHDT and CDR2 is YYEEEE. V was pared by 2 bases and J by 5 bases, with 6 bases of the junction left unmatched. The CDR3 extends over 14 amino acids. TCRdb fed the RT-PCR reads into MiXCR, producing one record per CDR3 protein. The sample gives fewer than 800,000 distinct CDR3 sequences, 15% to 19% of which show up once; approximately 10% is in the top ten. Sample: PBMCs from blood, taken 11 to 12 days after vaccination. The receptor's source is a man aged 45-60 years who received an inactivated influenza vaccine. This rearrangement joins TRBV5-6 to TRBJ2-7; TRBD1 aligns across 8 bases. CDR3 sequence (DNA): TGTGCCAGCAGCTTAAACCGGACAGGGAACGAGCAGTACTTC. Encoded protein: CASSLNRTGNEQYF.